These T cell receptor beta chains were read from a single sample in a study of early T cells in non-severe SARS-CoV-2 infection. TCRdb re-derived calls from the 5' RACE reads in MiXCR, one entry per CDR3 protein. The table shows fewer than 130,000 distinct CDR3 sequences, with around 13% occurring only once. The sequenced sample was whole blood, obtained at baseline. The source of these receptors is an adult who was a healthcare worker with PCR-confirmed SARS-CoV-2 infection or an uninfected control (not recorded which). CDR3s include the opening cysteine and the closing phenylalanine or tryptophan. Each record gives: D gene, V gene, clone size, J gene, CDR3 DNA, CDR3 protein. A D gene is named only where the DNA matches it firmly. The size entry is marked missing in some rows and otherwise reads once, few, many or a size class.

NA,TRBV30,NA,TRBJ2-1,TGTGCCTGGACCATTGACTACCACAATGAGCAGTTCTTC,CAWTIDYHNEQFF
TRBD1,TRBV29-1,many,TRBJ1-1,TGCAGCGTCACGGGACAGCCGAACACTGAAGCTTTCTTT,CSVTGQPNTEAFF
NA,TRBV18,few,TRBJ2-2,TGTGCCAGCTCACCAGCAACCATACAGGACACCGGGGAGCTGTTTTTT,CASSPATIQDTGELFF
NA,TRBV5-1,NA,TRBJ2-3,TGCGCCAGCAGCTTGGCGGTAGAAAGCACAGATACGCAGTATTTT,CASSLAVESTDTQYF
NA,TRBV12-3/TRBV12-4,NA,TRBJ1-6,TGTGCCAGCAGCCGTACGGCGGGGGCGTCCTATAATTCACCCCTCCACTTT,CASSRTAGASYNSPLHF
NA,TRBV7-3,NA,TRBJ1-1,TGTGCCAGCAGCTCGCAGATGAACACTGAAGCTTTCTTT,CASSSQMNTEAFF
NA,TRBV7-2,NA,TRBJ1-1,TGTGCCAGCAGCTTCTCAGGGTTGGAAGCTTTCTTT,CASSFSGLEAFF
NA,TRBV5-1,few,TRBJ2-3,TGCGCCAGCAGCCCCCCGGGTAGCGGCCCCACAGATACGCAGTATTTT,CASSPPGSGPTDTQYF
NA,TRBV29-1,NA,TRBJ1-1,TGCAGCGTTGACAGGACAGACACAAACACTGAAGCTTTCTTT,CSVDRTDTNTEAFF
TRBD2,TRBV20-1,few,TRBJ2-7,TGCAGTGCTAGAAGACTAGCGGACTCCTACGAGCAGTACTTC,CSARRLADSYEQYF
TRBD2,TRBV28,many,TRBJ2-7,TGTGCCAGCAGTTTACTAGCGGGAGACTACGAGCAGTACTTC,CASSLLAGDYEQYF
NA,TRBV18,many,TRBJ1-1,TGTGCCAGCTCAGACATACTTACAGCGAACACTGAAGCTTTCTTT,CASSDILTANTEAFF
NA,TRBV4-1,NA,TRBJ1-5,TGCGCCAGCAGCGGAACGCCCCTGACAGGAGCTAGCAATCAGCCCCAGCATTTT,CASSGTPLTGASNQPQHF
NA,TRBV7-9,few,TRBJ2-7,TGTGCCAGCAGCTTATACAGGGAAGGCGAGCAGTACTTC,CASSLYREGEQYF
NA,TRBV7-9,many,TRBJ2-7,TGTGCCAGCAGCTTAGTACGTAGCTCCTACGAGCAGTACTTC,CASSLVRSSYEQYF
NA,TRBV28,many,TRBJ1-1,TGTGCCAGCAGCCGGCGACCGAGTATTGAAGCTTTCTTT,CASSRRPSIEAFF
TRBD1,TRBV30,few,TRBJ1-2,TGTGCCTGGAGTTCCACCGTTTGGAGGACAGGGGGAAACTATGGCTACACCTTC,CAWSSTVWRTGGNYGYTF
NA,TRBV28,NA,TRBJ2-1,TGTGCCAGCAGTTTCAGAAAGGAAGACCACTTCTCCTACAATGAGCAGTTCTTC,CASSFRKEDHFSYNEQFF
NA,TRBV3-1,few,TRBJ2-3,TGTGCCAGCAGCGTACTGCACACAGATACGCAGTATTTT,CASSVLHTDTQYF
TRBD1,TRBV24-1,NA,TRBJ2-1,TGTGCCACCGCGGGGACAGGGGGCGATGAGCAGTTCTTC,CATAGTGGDEQFF
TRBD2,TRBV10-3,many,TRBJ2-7,TGTGCCATCAGTGATACGGGGGTGACTAGCGGGCAATCCTACGAGCAGTACTTC,CAISDTGVTSGQSYEQYF
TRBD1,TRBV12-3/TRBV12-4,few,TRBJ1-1,TGTGCCAGCAGCGAGACAGGGTGGAACACTGAAGCTTTCTTT,CASSETGWNTEAFF
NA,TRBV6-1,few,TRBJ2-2,TGTGCCAGTGGACTCACTCCTTTCACCGGGGAGCTGTTTTTT,CASGLTPFTGELFF
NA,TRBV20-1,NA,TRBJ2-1,TGCAAGATGGACAGATACAATGAGCAGTTCTTC,CKMDRYNEQFF
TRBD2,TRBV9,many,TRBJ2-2,TGTGCCTCTGGGCTAGCGGGGTCCACCGGGGAGCTGTTTTTT,CASGLAGSTGELFF
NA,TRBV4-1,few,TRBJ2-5,TGCGCCAGCAGCCAAGTGCTCCGGGGTAAAGAGACCCAGTACTTC,CASSQVLRGKETQYF